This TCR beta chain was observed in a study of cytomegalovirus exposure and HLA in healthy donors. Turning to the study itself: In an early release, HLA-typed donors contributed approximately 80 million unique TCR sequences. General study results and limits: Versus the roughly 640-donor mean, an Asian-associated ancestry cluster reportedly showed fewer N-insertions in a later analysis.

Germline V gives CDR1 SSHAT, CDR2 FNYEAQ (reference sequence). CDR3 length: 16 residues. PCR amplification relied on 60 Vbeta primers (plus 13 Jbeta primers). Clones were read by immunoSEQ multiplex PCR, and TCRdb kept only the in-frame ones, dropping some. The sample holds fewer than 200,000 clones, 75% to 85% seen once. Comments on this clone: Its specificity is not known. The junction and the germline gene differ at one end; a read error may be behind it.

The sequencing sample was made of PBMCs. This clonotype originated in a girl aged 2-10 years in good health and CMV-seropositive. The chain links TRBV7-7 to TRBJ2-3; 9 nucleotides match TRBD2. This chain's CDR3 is CASNPPLREGGDTQYF. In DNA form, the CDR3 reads TGTGCTAGCAACCCCCCCCTGCGGGAGGGGGGAGATACGCAGTATTTT.